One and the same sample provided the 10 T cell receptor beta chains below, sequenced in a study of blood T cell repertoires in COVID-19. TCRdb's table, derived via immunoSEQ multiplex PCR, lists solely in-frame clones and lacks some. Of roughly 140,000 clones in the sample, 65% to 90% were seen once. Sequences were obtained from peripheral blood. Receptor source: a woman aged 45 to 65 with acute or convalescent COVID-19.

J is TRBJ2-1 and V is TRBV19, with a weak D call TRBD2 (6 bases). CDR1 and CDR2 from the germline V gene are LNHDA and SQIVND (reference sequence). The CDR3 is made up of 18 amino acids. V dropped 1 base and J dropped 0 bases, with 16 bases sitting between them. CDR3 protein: CASSIAGMGEASYNEQFF. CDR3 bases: TGTGCCAGTAGTATAGCTGGGATGGGGGAGGCCTCCTACAATGAGCAGTTCTTC.

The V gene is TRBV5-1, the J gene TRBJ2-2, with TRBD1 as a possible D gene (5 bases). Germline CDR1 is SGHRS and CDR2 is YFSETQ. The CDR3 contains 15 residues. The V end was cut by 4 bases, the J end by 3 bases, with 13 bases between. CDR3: CASSQGFGDTGELFF. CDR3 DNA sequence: TGCGCCAGCAGCCAGGGCTTTGGGGACACCGGGGAGCTGTTTTTT.

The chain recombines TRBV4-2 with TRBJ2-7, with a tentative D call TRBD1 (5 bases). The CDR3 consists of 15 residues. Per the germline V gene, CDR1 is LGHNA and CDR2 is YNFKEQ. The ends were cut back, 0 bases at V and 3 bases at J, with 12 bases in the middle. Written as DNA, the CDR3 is TGTGCCAGCAGCCAAGATTGGGTCAGGGTCTACGAGCAGTACTTC. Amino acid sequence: CASSQDWVRVYEQYF.

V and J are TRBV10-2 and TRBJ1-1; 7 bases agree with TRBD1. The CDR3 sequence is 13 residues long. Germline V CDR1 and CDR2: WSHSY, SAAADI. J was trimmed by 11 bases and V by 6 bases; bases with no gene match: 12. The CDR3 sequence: CASRGTPQGVAFF. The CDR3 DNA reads TGCGCCAGCAGGGGTACACCGCAGGGGGTGGCTTTCTTT.

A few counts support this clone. The CDR3 loop is CASSYSGIYGYTF. CDR3 DNA sequence: TGTGCCAGCAGTTACTCCGGGATCTATGGCTACACCTTC. This chain links TRBV6-5 with TRBJ1-2; unclear D gene. Trimming took off 0 bases at V and 4 bases at J, with 6 bases between the two ends. This CDR3 is built from 13 residues. Germline CDR1 is MNHEY and CDR2 is SVGAGI.

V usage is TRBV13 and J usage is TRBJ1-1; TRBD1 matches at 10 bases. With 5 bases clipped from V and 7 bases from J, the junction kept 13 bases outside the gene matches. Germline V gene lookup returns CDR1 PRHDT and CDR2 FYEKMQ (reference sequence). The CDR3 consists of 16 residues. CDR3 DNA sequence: TGTGCCAGCAGCCAATTGACAGGGGGCGTCTTAATTGAAGCTTTCTTT. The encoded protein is CASSQLTGGVLIEAFF.

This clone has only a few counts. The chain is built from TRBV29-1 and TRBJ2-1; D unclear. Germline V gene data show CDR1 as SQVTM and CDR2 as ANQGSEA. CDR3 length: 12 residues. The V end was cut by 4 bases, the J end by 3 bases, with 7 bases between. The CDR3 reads CSVGADYNEQFF. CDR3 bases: TGCAGCGTTGGTGCAGACTACAATGAGCAGTTCTTC.

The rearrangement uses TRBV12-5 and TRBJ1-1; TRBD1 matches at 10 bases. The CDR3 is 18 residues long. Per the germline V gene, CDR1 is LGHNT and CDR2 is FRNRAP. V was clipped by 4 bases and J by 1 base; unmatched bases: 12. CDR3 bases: TGTGCTAGTGGTTACTACGGGACAGGGGACTACAGGAACACTGAAGCTTTCTTT. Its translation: CASGYYGTGDYRNTEAFF.

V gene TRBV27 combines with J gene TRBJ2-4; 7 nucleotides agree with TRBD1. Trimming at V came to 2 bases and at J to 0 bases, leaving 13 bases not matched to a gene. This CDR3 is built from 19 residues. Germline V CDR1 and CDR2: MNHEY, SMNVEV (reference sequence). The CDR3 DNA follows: TGTGCCAGCAGTTTACGGTGGCGAGGGGGCCACCTAGCCAAAAACATTCAGTACTTC. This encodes CASSLRWRGGHLAKNIQYF.

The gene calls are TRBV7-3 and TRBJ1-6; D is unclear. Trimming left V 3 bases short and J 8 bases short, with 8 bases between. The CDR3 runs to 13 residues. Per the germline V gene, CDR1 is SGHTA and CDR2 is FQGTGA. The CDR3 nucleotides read TGTGCCAGCAGCTTCGGGGTGGATTCACCCCTCCACTTT. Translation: CASSFGVDSPLHF.